The 8 T cell receptor beta chains in this list originate from one sample, sequenced in a study of blood T cells in healthy people across ages. Then a second PCR, running roughly 7 to 12 cycles, was carried out with a sample-barcoded 5' primer and a J-beta primer mix. TCRdb independently ran MiXCR on the 5' RACE reads; one entry per CDR3 protein. The sample includes about 1,400,000 distinct CDR3 sequences, around two fifths of them seen just once. Sequenced: blood. The receptors here all came from a woman aged 18 to 35 in good health.

V and J are TRBV20-1 and TRBJ2-7; D remains ambiguous. Between the trimmed V and J ends, which lost 0 bases and 7 bases, there was a span of 16 bases. The germline V gene has CDR1 DFQATT and CDR2 SNEGSKA (reference sequence). The CDR3 covers 14 residues. The CDR3: CSARDPPYANEQYF. The CDR3 DNA is TGCAGTGCTAGAGATCCCCCTTATGCCAATGAGCAGTACTTC.

The CDR3 sequence: CSVEDLGDGEAFF. The CDR3 nucleotides read TGCAGCGTTGAAGATCTGGGGGATGGTGAAGCTTTCTTT. The chain recombines TRBV29-1 with TRBJ1-1, with D possibly being TRBD1 (5 bases). V was trimmed by 0 bases and J by 7 bases, leaving 12 bases between them. CDR1 SQVTM and CDR2 ANQGSEA come from the germline V gene. The CDR3 consists of 13 residues.

In this sample, this clonotype turned up a few times. This rearrangement joins TRBV24-1 to TRBJ2-3, with D possibly being TRBD2 (6 bases). Germline CDR1 reads KGHDR; CDR2 reads SFDVKD. The CDR3 length is 16 residues. The ends were cut back, 3 bases at V and 2 bases at J, with 14 bases in the middle. The CDR3 DNA sequence: TGTGCCACCAGTGATGCAGCCGGGACTTCCACAGATACGCAGTATTTT. Its translation is CATSDAAGTSTDTQYF.

Comments on this clonotype: A much more abundant neighbour one base away suggests this may be a read error. This chain connects TRBV4-1 to TRBJ2-5; perhaps TRBD2 as D (5 bases). The CDR3 contains 13 residues. V was shortened by 4 bases and J by 11 bases, with 17 bases between the two germline ends. Germline lookup yields CDR1 MGHRA and CDR2 YSYEKL. Here the CDR3 DNA reads TGCGCCAGCAGCCCACCTAGGAGGAATGAGCAGTACTTC. It specifies CASSPPRRNEQYF.

To note about this clonotype: A much larger clone differs from this one at a single base, so this may be a read error. The rearrangement uses TRBV28 and TRBJ1-2; 7 bases match TRBD1. The J segment lost 7 bases and the V segment lost 6 bases, leaving 11 bases of the junction unmatched. This CDR3 comprises 14 residues. Germline V CDR1 and CDR2: MDHEN, SYDVKM. CDR3 in DNA: TGTGCCAGCAGCACAGAGGGGGCCGGCTCTGGCTACACCTTC. Amino acids: CASSTEGAGSGYTF.

The table lists this clonotype with a few counts. The chain employs TRBV29-1 and TRBJ2-1, with D possibly being TRBD1 (6 bases). The ends were cut back, 6 bases at V and 6 bases at J, with 24 bases in the middle. Germline assignment: CDR1 SQVTM and CDR2 ANQGSEA. The CDR3 length is 16 residues. The CDR3 DNA sequence: TGCAGCGTCCACAAGGGACATCTGAAAATGATCAATGAGCAGTTCTTC. It specifies CSVHKGHLKMINEQFF.

The rearrangement links TRBV5-6 to TRBJ2-6; 9 bases agree with TRBD1. V was clipped by 1 base and J by 0 bases; unmatched bases: 2. In germline, CDR1 is SGHDT, CDR2 YYEEEE. This CDR3 has 17 residues. The CDR3 reads CASSLPGQGSGANVLTF. For the CDR3, the DNA is TGTGCCAGCAGCTTGCCGGGACAGGGCTCTGGGGCCAACGTCCTGACTTTC.

The chain is built from TRBV30 and TRBJ1-2, with D unclear. The CDR3 length is 10 residues. The V end lost 3 bases, the J end lost 10 bases, and 9 bases lay between the germline ends. From germline, CDR1 is GTSNPN and CDR2 SVGIG (reference sequence). CDR3 loop: CAWSQATYTF. In nucleotides, the CDR3 is TGTGCCTGGAGCCAGGCTACCTACACCTTC.